The next 24 T cell receptor beta chains were all read from a single sample in a study of blood T cell repertoires in COVID-19. Method: immunoSEQ multiplex PCR; TCRdb's copy keeps in-frame clones and lacks some. The data show around 130,000 clones, around 80% seen once. Material: peripheral blood. The receptors stem from a woman aged 55-70 years with acute or convalescent COVID-19.

This clone turned up a few times. The chain combines TRBV12-3 or TRBV12-4 with TRBJ1-2, with D perhaps TRBD1 (6 bases). The CDR3 length is 12 residues. V dropped 6 bases and J dropped 11 bases, with 16 bases sitting between them. DNA of the CDR3: TGTGCCAGCAGCCAACTAACAGGGACATACACCTTC. Its translation: CASSQLTGTYTF.

The chain couples TRBV7-2 to TRBJ2-3; possibly TRBD1 for D (6 bases). Trimming left V 5 bases short and J 0 bases short, with 9 bases between. Germline CDR1 is SGHTA and CDR2 is FQGNSA. The CDR3 extends over 14 amino acids. CDR3 region: CASSRGQSTDTQYF. CDR3 sequence (DNA): TGTGCCAGCAGCCGCGGACAGAGCACAGATACGCAGTATTTT.

This clone is a singleton in its sample. J is TRBJ1-1 and V is TRBV29-1; perhaps TRBD1 as D (5 bases). CDR1 is SQVTM, CDR2 ANQGSEA, per germline. This CDR3 has 12 amino acids. Trimming removed 5 bases at V and 5 bases at J, with 12 bases between. CDR3 DNA sequence: TGCAGCGTTTCCGACAGCCGTACTGAAGCTTTCTTT. Translated, it gives CSVSDSRTEAFF.

The CDR3 sequence is CASSQRQENTGELFF. The CDR3 DNA follows: TGTGCCAGCAGCCAGCGACAGGAGAACACCGGGGAGCTGTTTTTT. The chain is built from TRBV3-1 (or the pseudogene TRBV3-2) and TRBJ2-2, with D maybe TRBD1 (6 bases). The germline V gene has CDR1 LGHDT and CDR2 YNNKEL (reference sequence). CDR3 size: 15 residues. V lost 3 bases to trimming and J lost 1 base, with 9 bases between them.

The rearrangement uses TRBV12-3 or TRBV12-4 and TRBJ1-1; unclear D gene. The germline V and J ends were trimmed by 7 bases and 1 base, with 10 bases remaining between them. This CDR3 has 13 amino acids. CDR3 DNA sequence: TGTGCCAGCACCGCACAGCCGAACACTGAAGCTTTCTTT. Its protein product is CASTAQPNTEAFF.

The V and J genes are TRBV3-1 (or the pseudogene TRBV3-2) and TRBJ2-6, with 7 bases lining up with TRBD1. Germline V gene lookup returns CDR1 LGHDT and CDR2 YNNKEL (reference sequence). V shed 4 bases and J 0 bases; nucleotides not matched to a gene: 9. This CDR3 has 18 residues. For the CDR3, the DNA is TGTGCCAGCAGCCTTCTGGGCAGGGGGAACTCTGGGGCCAACGTCCTGACTTTC. It encodes CASSLLGRGNSGANVLTF.

This chain joins TRBV13 and TRBJ1-1, with 8 nucleotides matching TRBD1. This CDR3 spans 14 amino acids. V lost 5 bases to trimming and J lost 4 bases; unmatched junction nucleotides: 6. Per germline, CDR1 PRHDT and CDR2 FYEKMQ (reference sequence). CDR3 sequence reads: CASSTRTGSTEAFF. The CDR3 DNA is TGTGCCAGCAGCACCCGGACAGGGTCCACTGAAGCTTTCTTT. Full variable domain (missing parts from reference TRBV13 and TRBJ1-1): AAGVIQSPRHLIKEKRETATLKCYPIPRHDTVYWYQQGPGQDPQFLISFYEKMQSDKGSIPDRFSAQQFSDYHSELNMSSLELGDSALYFCASSTRTGSTEAFFGQGTRLTVV.

This clone has only a few counts. The rearrangement uses TRBV24-1 and TRBJ1-5; D perhaps matches TRBD1 (5 bases). The CDR3 sequence is 13 residues long. The V and J ends lost 6 bases and 7 bases respectively, with 12 bases between them. From germline, CDR1 is KGHDR and CDR2 SFDVKD. The CDR3 reads CATSPTGHQPQHF. CDR3 nucleotide sequence: TGTGCCACCAGTCCTACCGGACACCAGCCCCAGCATTTT.

This clone has a handful of counts. The CDR3 DNA is TGTGCCAGTACCGCGGACAGGGGGTATGGCTACACCTTC. Translating gives CASTADRGYGYTF. The genes are TRBV19 and TRBJ1-2; 10 nucleotides agree with TRBD1. V lost 7 bases, J lost 5 bases, and 4 bases stayed unmatched. This CDR3 region has 13 residues. Looked up from germline, CDR1 is LNHDA and CDR2 is SQIVND (reference sequence).

The chain is built from TRBV5-4 and TRBJ1-1; no clear D. Deletions cut 1 base from V and 5 bases from J, with 15 bases between. The CDR3 is 15 residues long. The germline V gene has CDR1 SGHNT and CDR2 YYREEE (reference sequence). CDR3 nucleotides: TGTGCCAGCAGCTTGTTTTCAGCGCGGGGAACTGAAGCTTTCTTT. As protein: CASSLFSARGTEAFF. Variable domain in full (rest from reference TRBV5-4 and TRBJ1-1): ETGVTQSPTHLIKTRGQQVTLRCSSQSGHNTVSWYQQALGQGPQFIFQYYREEENGRGNFPPRFSGLQFPNYSSELNVNALELDDSALYLCASSLFSARGTEAFFGQGTRLTVV.

J is TRBJ1-2 and V is TRBV30; 11 bases fit TRBD1. The germline CDR1 and CDR2 sequences are GTSNPN and SVGIG (reference sequence). Unmatched junction bases numbered 4, after V lost 2 bases and J lost 8 bases. The CDR3 runs 13 residues. CDR3 in DNA: TGTGCCTGGAGTTGGGGACAGGGGGAAGGCTACACCTTC. It codes for CAWSWGQGEGYTF. Full variable domain (outside the CDR3, taken from reference TRBV30 and TRBJ1-2): SQTIHQWPATLVQPVGSPLSLECTVEGTSNPNLYWYRQAAGRGLQLLFYSVGIGQISSEVPQNLSASRPQDRQFILSSKKLLLSDSGFYLCAWSWGQGEGYTFGSGTRLTVV.

The rearrangement joins TRBV12-3 or TRBV12-4 to TRBJ1-5, with 7 bases fitting TRBD1. Unmatched junction bases numbered 6, after V lost 5 bases and J lost 8 bases. CDR3 length equals 13 residues. The CDR3, as DNA: TGTGCCAGCAGTACAGGGGCGGGCAAGCCCCAGCATTTT. Its translation is CASSTGAGKPQHF.

This chain joins TRBV12-5 and TRBJ1-6; D might be TRBD1 (5 bases). The germline V and J ends were trimmed by 5 bases and 11 bases, with 16 bases remaining between them. This CDR3 spans 14 amino acids. Germline V CDR1 and CDR2: LGHNT, FRNRAP. CDR3 sequence reads: CASGAAGGIAPLHF. CDR3 nucleotide sequence: TGTGCTAGTGGTGCCGCGGGGGGGATCGCACCCCTCCACTTT. The entire variable domain, with the rest obtained from reference TRBV12-5 and TRBJ1-6, is as follows: DARVTQTPRHKVTEMGQEVTMRCQPILGHNTVFWYRQTMMQGLELLAYFRNRAPLDDSGMPKDRFSAEMPDATLATLKIQPSEPRDSAVYFCASGAAGGIAPLHFGNGTRLTVT.

The rearrangement links TRBV3-1 (or the pseudogene TRBV3-2) to TRBJ1-1; tentatively, D is TRBD1 (6 bases). V was pared by 1 base and J by 8 bases, with 14 bases between. The CDR3 contains 14 residues. Germline assignment: CDR1 LGHDT and CDR2 YNNKEL (reference sequence). This chain's CDR3 is CASSQGTQGSEAFF. CDR3 DNA: TGTGCCAGCAGCCAAGGCACCCAGGGGTCAGAAGCTTTCTTT.

This chain joins TRBV6-5 and TRBJ1-5, with no clear D. CDR1 is MNHEY and CDR2 is SVGAGI in the germline V gene. Trimming left V 6 bases short and J 0 bases short, with 6 bases between. CDR3 length equals 13 residues. CDR3 coding DNA: TGTGCCAGCAGAGCGGGTAGCAATCAGCCCCAGCATTTT. Protein: CASRAGSNQPQHF.

Ten or more counts support this clone. V and J are TRBV5-1 and TRBJ2-3; a possible D gene is TRBD2 (5 bases). Germline V gene data show CDR1 as SGHRS and CDR2 as YFSETQ. The CDR3 spans 15 residues. The germline V and J ends were trimmed by 4 bases and 2 bases, with 14 bases remaining between them. CDR3 amino acids: CASSPRATTTDTQYF. CDR3 nucleotide sequence: TGCGCCAGCAGCCCGAGAGCGACTACCACAGATACGCAGTATTTT.

The CDR3 DNA reads TGTGCCAGCAGCCGCGGGTCGAATCAGCCCCAGCATTTT. Translation: CASSRGSNQPQHF. The V gene is TRBV6-6, the J gene TRBJ1-5; D unclear. Between the trimmed V and J ends, which lost 6 bases and 4 bases, there was a span of 10 bases. Germline CDR1 reads MNHNY; CDR2 reads SVGAGI (reference sequence). This CDR3 has 13 amino acids.

About this clone itself: Other DNA sequences of this sample code for an identical CDR3. The V and J genes are TRBV6-5 and TRBJ1-5, with 8 bases that match TRBD1. CDR1 is MNHEY, CDR2 SVGAGI, per germline. V was pared by 6 bases and J by 4 bases, with 2 bases of the junction left unmatched. This CDR3 spans 13 amino acids. The CDR3 DNA sequence: TGTGCCAGCAGGGACAGGGTTAATCAGCCCCAGCATTTT. Translated, it gives CASRDRVNQPQHF.

The V call is TRBV2, the J call TRBJ1-5, with D perhaps matching TRBD1 (5 bases). The ends were cut back, 4 bases at V and 7 bases at J, with 11 bases in the middle. The CDR3 contains 13 residues. The V gene's germline CDR1 is SNHLY and CDR2 FYNNEI. The CDR3 DNA sequence: TGTGCCAGCAGTGCCAGGGAGGGACAGCCCCAGCATTTT. This codes for CASSAREGQPQHF.

The rearrangement uses TRBV19 and TRBJ1-5, with TRBD1 as a possible D gene (5 bases). Germline CDR1 LNHDA, CDR2 SQIVND (reference sequence). CDR3 size: 15 residues. Between the trimmed V and J ends, which lost 2 bases and 3 bases, there was a span of 11 bases. The CDR3, as DNA: TGTGCCAGTAGTATATTTCGACAGCCCAATCAGCCCCAGCATTTT. It specifies CASSIFRQPNQPQHF.

The chain links TRBV2 to TRBJ1-5, with 11 bases aligning to TRBD1. J gave up 1 base and V 5 bases, and 1 base lay outside the gene matches. The CDR3 totals 15 residues. Germline V gives CDR1 SNHLY, CDR2 FYNNEI. This CDR3 is CASSRDRGSNQPQHF. Written as DNA, the CDR3 is TGTGCCAGCAGTCGGGACAGGGGGAGCAATCAGCCCCAGCATTTT.

This chain joins TRBV7-9 and TRBJ2-3; D possibly corresponds to TRBD2 (5 bases). This CDR3 region has 17 residues. The germline gives CDR1 SEHNR, CDR2 FQNEAQ (reference sequence). The V end was cut by 2 bases, the J end by 1 base, with 16 bases between. CDR3: CASSLILKGAGTDTQYF. CDR3 sequence (DNA): TGTGCCAGCAGCTTAATCCTGAAGGGAGCCGGCACAGATACGCAGTATTTT.

The chain links TRBV6-5 to TRBJ1-1; weak D call: TRBD1 (6 bases). The CDR3 totals 13 residues. The V gene's germline CDR1 is MNHEY and CDR2 SVGAGI. V was clipped by 5 bases and J by 3 bases, with 10 bases between them. CDR3 nucleotides: TGTGCCAGCAGTCACCGACAGGACACTGAAGCTTTCTTT. Residues: CASSHRQDTEAFF.

J is TRBJ2-2 and V is TRBV7-3; tentative D call: TRBD1 (6 bases). Germline V lookup: CDR1 SGHTA, CDR2 FQGTGA. V was clipped by 2 bases and J by 5 bases, with 12 bases between them. The CDR3 is 15 residues long. For the CDR3, the DNA is TGTGCCAGCAGCTTACAGGGGCTAACGACCGGGGAGCTGTTTTTT. This encodes CASSLQGLTTGELFF.